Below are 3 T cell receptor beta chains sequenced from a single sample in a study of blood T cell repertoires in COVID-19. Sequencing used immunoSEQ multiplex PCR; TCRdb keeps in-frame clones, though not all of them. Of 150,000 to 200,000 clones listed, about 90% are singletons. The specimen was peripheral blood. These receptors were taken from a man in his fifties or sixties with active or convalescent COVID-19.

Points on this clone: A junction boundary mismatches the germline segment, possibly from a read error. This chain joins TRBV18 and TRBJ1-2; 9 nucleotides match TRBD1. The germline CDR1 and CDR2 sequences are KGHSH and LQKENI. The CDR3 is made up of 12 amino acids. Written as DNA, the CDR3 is TGTGCCAGCTCACCTACCCAGGGACAGGGTTCTTTC. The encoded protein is CASSPTQGQGSF.

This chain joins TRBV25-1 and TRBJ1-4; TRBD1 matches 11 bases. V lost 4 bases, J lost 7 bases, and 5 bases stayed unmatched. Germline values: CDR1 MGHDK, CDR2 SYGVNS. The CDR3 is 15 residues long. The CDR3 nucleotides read TGTGCCAGCAGTGGGGCCGGGACAGGGGGTGAAAAACTGTTTTTT. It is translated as CASSGAGTGGEKLFF.

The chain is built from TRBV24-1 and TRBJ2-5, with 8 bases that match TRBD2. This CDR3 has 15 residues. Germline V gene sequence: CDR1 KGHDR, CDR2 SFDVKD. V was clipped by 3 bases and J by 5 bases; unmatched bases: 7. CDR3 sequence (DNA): TGTGCCACCAGTGATGTCCGGGGGGGCGGTGAGACCCAGTACTTC. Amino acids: CATSDVRGGGETQYF.